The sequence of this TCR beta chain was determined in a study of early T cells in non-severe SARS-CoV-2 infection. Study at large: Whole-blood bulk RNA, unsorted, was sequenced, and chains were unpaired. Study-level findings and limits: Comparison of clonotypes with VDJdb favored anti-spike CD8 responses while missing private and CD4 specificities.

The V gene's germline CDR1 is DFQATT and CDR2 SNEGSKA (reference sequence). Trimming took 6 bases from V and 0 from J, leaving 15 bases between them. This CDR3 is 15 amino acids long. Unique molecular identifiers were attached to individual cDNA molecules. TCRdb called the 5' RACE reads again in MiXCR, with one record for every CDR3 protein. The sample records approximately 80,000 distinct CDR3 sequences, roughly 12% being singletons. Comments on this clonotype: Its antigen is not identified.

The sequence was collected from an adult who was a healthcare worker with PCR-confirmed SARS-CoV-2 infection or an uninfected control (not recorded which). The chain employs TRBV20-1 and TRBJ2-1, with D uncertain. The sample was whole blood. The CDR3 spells CSAPPGGSSYNEQFF. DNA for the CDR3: TGCAGTGCCCCACCCGGCGGAAGCTCCTACAATGAGCAGTTCTTC.